The 26 T cell receptor beta chains in this list originate from one sample, sequenced in a study of Ad26.COV2.S vaccination and SARS-CoV-2 variants. Treatment reported: roughly 20 received Ad26.COV2.S at low or high dose, single or two shots; about 5 received placebo; per-sample allocation not given. All samples were drawn on day 63, counting from the first vaccine or placebo injection. The assay was immunoSEQ multiplex PCR, and TCRdb's table has in-frame clones only and misses some. The repertoire has about 480,000 clones, 87% of them found once; the top ten carry about 13%. Source: peripheral blood, taken in a trial of Ad26.COV2.S vaccine versus placebo. These receptors came from a person between 18 and 60 years old who received the Ad26.COV2.S COVID-19 vaccine or a placebo.

The chain links TRBV27 to TRBJ2-2; 10 nucleotides line up with TRBD2. CDR3 length: 17 residues. The germline gives CDR1 MNHEY, CDR2 SMNVEV (reference sequence). Losses at the gene ends were 7 bases for V and 5 bases for J; bases not matched to a gene: 13. The CDR3 region has the DNA TGTGCCAGCACGGGTCTAGCGGGAGTCTCGGGGACCGGGGAGCTGTTTTTT. This sequence encodes CASTGLAGVSGTGELFF.

The V gene is TRBV30, the J gene TRBJ1-1; no firm D call. The CDR3 runs 12 residues. In germline, CDR1 is GTSNPN, CDR2 SVGIG (reference sequence). V lost 5 bases to trimming and J lost 7 bases, with 14 bases between them. The DNA for the CDR3 is TGTGCCTGGGGAATGGGAGGCCATGAAGCTTTCTTT. Translation: CAWGMGGHEAFF.

CDR3 nucleotides: TGTGCCAGCAGCCACCATGGGGGCACCGGGGAGCTGTTTTTT. Translating gives CASSHHGGTGELFF. The rearrangement joins TRBV6-2 or TRBV6-3 to TRBJ2-2, with D possibly being TRBD1 or TRBD2 (5 bases each). This CDR3 has 14 amino acids. Looked up from germline, CDR1 is MNHEY and CDR2 is SVGEGT. Between the trimmed V and J ends, which lost 6 bases and 4 bases, there was a span of 12 bases.

The chain couples TRBV7-9 to TRBJ1-4; D gene ambiguous. Germline loops: CDR1 SEHNR, CDR2 FQNEAQ (reference sequence). The V end was cut by 0 bases, the J end by 8 bases, with 13 bases between. The CDR3 is 15 residues long. In nucleotides, the CDR3 is TGTGCCAGCAGCTTAGCTTCGGGAGAACGGGAAAAACTGTTTTTT. This encodes CASSLASGEREKLFF.

The V call is TRBV4-2, the J call TRBJ2-1; 7 bases are shared with TRBD2. Trimming cost V 3 bases and J 8 bases; bases outside gene matches: 4. The CDR3 is 13 residues long. Germline V gene sequence: CDR1 LGHNA, CDR2 YNFKEQ. CDR3 sequence reads: CASSHGGVYEQFF. The DNA of the CDR3 is TGTGCCAGCAGCCATGGGGGGGTCTATGAGCAGTTCTTC.

The CDR3 is CSAFPTDTQYF. In DNA form, the CDR3 reads TGCAGTGCTTTTCCAACAGATACGCAGTATTTT. The chain employs TRBV20-1 and TRBJ2-3, with unresolved D. CDR1 and CDR2 from the germline V gene are DFQATT and SNEGSKA (reference sequence). The CDR3 extends over 11 amino acids. The V end was cut by 5 bases, the J end by 3 bases, with 6 bases between.

The V gene is TRBV19, the J gene TRBJ2-3; D might be TRBD2 (6 bases). CDR1 is LNHDA and CDR2 is SQIVND in the germline V gene (reference sequence). The CDR3 covers 15 residues. V dropped 1 base and J dropped 2 bases, with 10 bases sitting between them. The CDR3 region has the DNA TGTGCCAGTAGTATAGGGGCGGGACCCACAGATACGCAGTATTTT. Translating it yields CASSIGAGPTDTQYF. Full variable domain (outside the CDR3, taken from reference TRBV19 and TRBJ2-3): DGGITQSPKYLFRKEGQNVTLSCEQNLNHDAMYWYRQDPGQGLRLIYYSQIVNDFQKGDIAEGYSVSREKKESFPLTVTSAQKNPTAFYLCASSIGAGPTDTQYFGPGTRLTVL.

The V and J genes are TRBV6-2 or TRBV6-3 and TRBJ1-1; D is unresolved. The CDR3 contains 14 residues. Germline V gene sequence: CDR1 MNHEY, CDR2 SVGEGT. V lost 0 bases, J lost 1 base, and 6 bases lay in between. The CDR3 spells CASSYSTTNTEAFF. The CDR3 DNA follows: TGTGCCAGCAGTTACTCGACGACGAACACTGAAGCTTTCTTT.

CDR3 protein: CASSSLPVAHNYGYTF. CDR3 coding DNA: TGTGCCAGTAGTAGCCTTCCCGTAGCTCATAACTATGGCTACACCTTC. The chain couples TRBV19 to TRBJ1-2; D unresolved. V lost 4 bases to trimming and J lost 1 base, with 16 bases between them. Germline V gives CDR1 LNHDA, CDR2 SQIVND (reference sequence). CDR3 length equals 16 residues.

The V gene is TRBV5-1, the J gene TRBJ2-5; TRBD2 aligns across 8 bases. The V and J ends lost 3 bases and 6 bases, in that order; junction bases with no gene match: 4. The CDR3 runs to 13 residues. CDR1 is SGHRS, CDR2 YFSETQ, per germline. The CDR3 DNA reads as TGCGCCAGCAGCTCGGGACTAGAGAAGACCCAGTACTTC. Translating it yields CASSSGLEKTQYF.

J is TRBJ2-7 and V is TRBV7-2; 11 nucleotides agree with TRBD2. The germline gives CDR1 SGHTA, CDR2 FQGNSA. Unmatched junction bases numbered 4, after V lost 7 bases and J lost 2 bases. This CDR3 has 14 residues. The CDR3 DNA sequence: TGTGCCAGCAAACCGACTAGCGGGACCTACGAGCAGTACTTC. Translation gives CASKPTSGTYEQYF.

This clone came up a few times. The V call is TRBV11-3, the J call TRBJ2-3; 7 nucleotides align to TRBD2. The length of the CDR3 is 15 residues. CDR1 and CDR2 (germline): SGHNT, YENEEA. V was pared by 5 bases and J by 6 bases, with 11 bases of the junction left unmatched. CDR3 in amino acids: CASSRGTTEPDTQYF. For the CDR3, the DNA is TGTGCCAGCAGCCGAGGGACTACCGAACCCGATACGCAGTATTTT.

This chain links TRBV3-1 (or the pseudogene TRBV3-2) with TRBJ1-5, with D hard to call. V lost 2 bases and J 4 bases, leaving 9 bases between the germline ends. The CDR3 is made up of 14 amino acids. Germline CDR1 is LGHDT and CDR2 is YNNKEL (reference sequence). The DNA for the CDR3 is TGTGCCAGCAGCCAACATGGGGATAATCAGCCCCAGCATTTT. It encodes CASSQHGDNQPQHF.

The chain is built from TRBV10-3 and TRBJ2-7; D remains ambiguous. With 6 bases removed from V and 4 bases from J, the gap between germline ends came to 10 bases. Germline V lookup: CDR1 ENHRY, CDR2 SYGVKD. CDR3 length equals 12 residues. The chain's CDR3 is CAIRSLDYEQYF. CDR3 nucleotides: TGTGCCATCAGATCGCTCGATTACGAGCAGTACTTC.

The CDR3 here is CASSADRDQETQYF. CDR3 DNA: TGTGCCAGCAGTGCCGACAGGGATCAAGAGACCCAGTACTTC. The chain joins TRBV2 to TRBJ2-5; 7 nucleotides line up with TRBD1. V was clipped by 4 bases and J by 2 bases; unmatched bases: 4. This CDR3 spans 14 amino acids. CDR1 SNHLY and CDR2 FYNNEI come from the germline V gene.

CDR3 sequence: CASSRSVYQETQYF. CDR3 nucleotides: TGTGCCAGCAGCCGTAGCGTTTACCAAGAGACCCAGTACTTC. The chain is built from TRBV3-1 (or the pseudogene TRBV3-2) and TRBJ2-5; perhaps TRBD2 as D (5 bases). Germline V lookup: CDR1 LGHDT, CDR2 YNNKEL (reference sequence). The CDR3 spans 14 residues. V was shortened by 4 bases and J by 0 bases, with 9 bases between the two germline ends.

V is TRBV15 and J is TRBJ2-7, with D perhaps matching TRBD1 or TRBD2 (5 bases each). CDR1 is LNHNV, CDR2 YYDKDF, per germline (reference sequence). The V end was cut by 1 base, the J end by 2 bases, with 24 bases between. The CDR3 is made up of 19 amino acids. CDR3: CATSRAGQGLSRSTYEQYF. As DNA, the CDR3 is TGTGCCACCAGCAGAGCGGGGCAGGGTCTGAGTAGATCCACCTACGAGCAGTACTTC.

The V gene is TRBV7-9, the J gene TRBJ2-3; D gene unclear. V gave up 1 base and J gave up 6 bases, with 14 bases separating them. Germline values: CDR1 SEHNR, CDR2 FQNEAQ (reference sequence). The CDR3 totals 15 residues. CDR3 sequence: CASSLGLAKGDTQYF. Written as DNA, the CDR3 is TGTGCCAGCAGCTTAGGTTTGGCGAAAGGCGATACGCAGTATTTT.

This clone appeared a single time. CDR3 in DNA: TGTGCCACGCGGCCAGAGAGAGGAAGGACAGATACGCAGTATTTT. Its translation: CATRPERGRTDTQYF. This chain links TRBV15 with TRBJ2-3; D is unclear. V shed 9 bases and J shed 3 bases, with 19 bases lying between them. Germline V gene data show CDR1 as LNHNV and CDR2 as YYDKDF (reference sequence). The length of the CDR3 is 15 residues.

The chain carries TRBV7-2 and TRBJ2-2; D ambiguous. Trimming cost V 1 base and J 0 bases, with 9 bases left between them. The CDR3 covers 16 residues. CDR1 SGHTA and CDR2 FQGNSA come from the germline V gene. The CDR3 sequence is CASSLGSRTNTGELFF. The CDR3 DNA is TGTGCCAGCAGCTTAGGCTCGCGAACGAACACCGGGGAGCTGTTTTTT.

V is TRBV11-2 and J is TRBJ2-3, with 7 nucleotides matching TRBD1. This CDR3 region has 15 residues. CDR1 and CDR2 from the germline V gene are SGHAT and FQNNGV. V lost 5 bases, J lost 1 base, and 6 bases stayed unmatched. The CDR3 coding sequence is TGTGCCAGCAGCCCAAGACAGGGTGGCACAGATACGCAGTATTTT. Amino acids: CASSPRQGGTDTQYF.

V and J are TRBV11-2 and TRBJ2-1; D is unclear. In germline, CDR1 is SGHAT, CDR2 FQNNGV. The CDR3 has 15 residues. The V and J ends lost 2 bases and 6 bases respectively, with 14 bases between them. The CDR3 protein is CASSLTGQWGNEQFF. The CDR3 DNA is TGTGCCAGCAGCTTAACGGGTCAGTGGGGCAATGAGCAGTTCTTC.

The chain has TRBV19 and TRBJ2-2; a possible D gene is TRBD2 (6 bases). Looked up from germline, CDR1 is LNHDA and CDR2 is SQIVND (reference sequence). Deletions cut 8 bases from V and 4 bases from J, with 11 bases between. CDR3 length: 13 amino acids. CDR3 bases: TGTGCCAGTGTACGGGGGAGCACCGGGGAGCTGTTTTTT. Protein product: CASVRGSTGELFF.

This sequence joins TRBV30 and TRBJ2-1; D is possibly TRBD2 (7 bases). Germline assignment: CDR1 GTSNPN and CDR2 SVGIG (reference sequence). The CDR3 runs to 11 residues. Between the trimmed V and J ends, which lost 7 bases and 8 bases, there was a span of 12 bases. The CDR3 bases are TGTGCCTTGGGGGGGCGGGATGAGCAGTTCTTC. It encodes CALGGRDEQFF.

This chain joins TRBV9 and TRBJ2-1; TRBD2 aligns across 11 bases. Germline-derived CDR1 and CDR2 are SGDLS and YYNGEE. CDR3 length: 14 amino acids. V dropped 2 bases and J dropped 9; count of bases not matched to a gene: 4. The CDR3 loop reads CASSVLTSGIEQFF. CDR3 nucleotide sequence: TGTGCCAGCAGCGTCCTGACTAGCGGGATTGAGCAGTTCTTC.

V usage is TRBV7-9 and J usage is TRBJ2-3; unclear D gene. Per germline, CDR1 SEHNR and CDR2 FQNEAQ (reference sequence). CDR3 length: 16 residues. The V end was cut by 1 base, the J end by 2 bases, with 13 bases between. The CDR3 sequence: CASSLGIDTFTDTQYF. The DNA of the CDR3 is TGTGCCAGCAGCTTAGGGATAGACACCTTCACAGATACGCAGTATTTT.